The rows below give T cell receptor beta chains drawn from one sample of a study of cytomegalovirus exposure and HLA in healthy donors. Sequencing used immunoSEQ multiplex PCR; TCRdb keeps in-frame clones, though not all of them. Listed are some 120,000 clones; about 0.93% falls within the top ten. The sample taken for sequencing was PBMCs. These receptors all come from a man younger than 35 in good health and CMV-seronegative. The CDR3 runs from the conserved cysteine through the conserved F or W. The order of the fields is CDR3 length, J gene, V gene, D gene, CDR3 protein, CDR3 DNA. A D gene is named only where the DNA matches it firmly.

>14|TRBJ1-2|TRBV9|NA
CASSVAGHLYGYTF
TGTGCCAGCAGCGTAGCGGGACACCTCTATGGCTACACCTTC
>13|TRBJ2-1|TRBV7-6|NA
CASSPPLYNEQFF
TGTGCCAGCAGCCCACCACTTTACAATGAGCAGTTCTTC
>13|TRBJ2-2|TRBV7-9|NA
CASSLPRAGELFF
TGTGCCAGCAGCTTACCCCGGGCCGGGGAGCTGTTTTTT
>11|TRBJ2-1|TRBV10-3|NA
CGGGNGNEQFF
TGTGGCGGGGGCAACGGCAATGAGCAGTTCTTC
>14|TRBJ1-1|TRBV27|NA
CASSYGGGNTEAFF
TGTGCCAGCAGTTACGGGGGGGGCAACACTGAAGCTTTCTTT
>14|TRBJ2-2|TRBV5-6|NA
CASSLGGLPGELFF
TGTGCCAGCAGCTTGGGGGGCCTCCCCGGGGAGCTGTTTTTT
>16|TRBJ1-4|TRBV2|TRBD1
CASSEVLGQGTEKLFF
TGTGCCAGCAGTGAAGTACTGGGACAGGGGACTGAAAAACTGTTTTTT
>17|TRBJ2-3|TRBV13|TRBD1
CASSIPDRAWGTDTQYF
TGTGCCAGCAGCATACCGGACAGGGCGTGGGGGACAGATACGCAGTATTTT
>15|TRBJ2-5|TRBV15|NA
CATSRASSGSATQYF
TGTGCCACCAGCAGAGCCTCCTCGGGTAGTGCGACCCAGTACTTC
>17|TRBJ1-3|TRBV28|NA
CASSLGGTAYSGNTIYF
TGTGCCAGCAGTTTAGGCGGGACGGCGTACTCTGGAAACACCATATATTTT
>15|TRBJ2-7|TRBV19|TRBD1
CASSIGDRDYNEQYF
TGTGCCAGTAGTATAGGAGACAGGGATTATAACGAGCAGTACTTC
>16|TRBJ2-2|TRBV7-9|NA
CASSLVAGGYAGELFF
TGTGCCAGCAGCTTAGTAGCAGGGGGGTACGCCGGGGAGCTGTTTTTT
>15|TRBJ2-1|TRBV10-2|TRBD2
CATSTSGGTYNEQFF
TGCGCCACCTCGACTAGCGGGGGAACCTACAATGAGCAGTTCTTC
>15|TRBJ1-1|TRBV4-2|NA
CASSQGRGARTEAFF
TGTGCCAGCAGCCAAGGGCGGGGGGCGAGAACTGAAGCTTTCTTT
>14|TRBJ1-5|TRBV2|NA
CATEPGLGTRPQHF
TGTGCCACCGAACCGGGACTCGGTACCCGGCCCCAGCATTTT
>14|TRBJ1-2|TRBV28|TRBD1
CASSMGQANYGYTF
TGTGCCAGCAGCATGGGACAGGCCAACTATGGCTACACCTTC
>14|TRBJ1-5|TRBV10-3|TRBD1
CAISEGQGNQPQHF
TGTGCCATCAGTGAGGGACAGGGAAATCAGCCCCAGCATTTT
>14|TRBJ2-7|TRBV28|NA
CASSTLGAPDEQYF
TGTGCCAGCAGTACTCTTGGAGCCCCGGACGAGCAGTACTTC
>12|TRBJ1-2|TRBV5-6|TRBD1
CASNGQEYGYTF
TGTGCCAGCAACGGACAGGAGTATGGCTACACCTTC
>14|TRBJ1-2|TRBV5-1|NA
CASSLGGVGRGYTF
TGCGCCAGCAGCTTGGGAGGAGTAGGTCGGGGCTACACCTTC
>14|TRBJ1-2|TRBV29-1|TRBD1
CSVEDRGQGDGYTF
TGCAGCGTTGAAGATCGGGGACAGGGGGACGGCTACACCTTC
>13|TRBJ1-2|TRBV6-6|NA
CASSLTGPHGYTF
TGTGCCAGCAGTTTGACAGGACCTCATGGCTACACCTTC
>16|TRBJ2-5|TRBV5-5|TRBD2
CASSPPGSGGEETQYF
TGTGCCAGCAGCCCACCGGGTAGCGGGGGGGAGGAGACCCAGTACTTC
>13|TRBJ2-7|TRBV2|NA
CASSGVSIREQYF
TGTGCCAGCTCGGGGGTCTCTATTCGGGAGCAGTACTTC
>15|TRBJ1-1|TRBV27|TRBD1
CASSLGQGKNTEAFF
TGTGCCAGCAGTTTAGGACAGGGGAAAAACACTGAAGCTTTCTTT
>14|TRBJ2-5|TRBV28|TRBD1
CASSEGAQGETQYF
TGTGCCAGCAGTGAGGGGGCGCAAGGGGAGACCCAGTACTTC
>13|TRBJ1-1|TRBV11-3|NA
CASSPRGGTEAFF
TGTGCCAGCAGCCCTAGGGGGGGGACTGAAGCTTTCTTT
>13|TRBJ1-1|TRBV5-1|NA
CASSLDILTEAFF
TGCGCCAGCAGCTTGGATATACTGACTGAAGCTTTCTTT
>16|TRBJ2-1|TRBV10-1|TRBD2
CASSVVAGVSYNEQFF
TGCGCCAGCAGTGTCGTAGCGGGAGTTTCCTACAATGAGCAGTTCTTC
>15|TRBJ2-1|TRBV7-3|NA
CASSLIVAGLNEQFF
TGTGCCAGCAGCTTAATTGTGGCAGGGTTAAATGAGCAGTTCTTC
>13|TRBJ2-3|TRBV29-1|TRBD2
CSVERASGSVQYF
TGCAGCGTTGAACGCGCTAGCGGGAGCGTTCAGTATTTT
>15|TRBJ1-6|TRBV9|TRBD1
CASSSDRGFNSPLHF
TGTGCCAGCAGCTCAGACAGGGGGTTCAATTCACCCCTCCACTTT
>15|TRBJ1-3|TRBV7-9|NA
CASSLGHISGNTIYF
TGTGCCAGCAGCTTAGGACACATCTCTGGAAACACCATATATTTT